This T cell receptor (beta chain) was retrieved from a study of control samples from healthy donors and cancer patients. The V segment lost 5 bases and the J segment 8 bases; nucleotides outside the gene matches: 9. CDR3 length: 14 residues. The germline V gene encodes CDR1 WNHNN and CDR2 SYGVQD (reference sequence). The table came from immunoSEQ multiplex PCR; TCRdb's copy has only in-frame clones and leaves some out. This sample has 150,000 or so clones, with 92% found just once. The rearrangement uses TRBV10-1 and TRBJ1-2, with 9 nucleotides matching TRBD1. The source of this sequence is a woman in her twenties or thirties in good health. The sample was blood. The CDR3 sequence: CASSCPGTGPGYTF. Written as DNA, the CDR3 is TGCGCCAGCAGTTGTCCCGGGACAGGGCCCGGCTACACCTTC.